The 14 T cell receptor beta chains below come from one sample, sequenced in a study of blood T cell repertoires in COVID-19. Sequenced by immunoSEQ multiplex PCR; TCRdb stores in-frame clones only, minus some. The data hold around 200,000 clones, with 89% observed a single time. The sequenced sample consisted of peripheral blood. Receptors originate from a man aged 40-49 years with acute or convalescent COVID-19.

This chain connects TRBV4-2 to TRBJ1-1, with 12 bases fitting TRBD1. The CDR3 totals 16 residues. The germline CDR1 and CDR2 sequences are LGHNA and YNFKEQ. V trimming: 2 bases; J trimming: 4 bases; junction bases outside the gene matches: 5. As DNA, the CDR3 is TGTGCCAGCAGCCAACCGGGACAGGGGGCTTTCACTGAAGCTTTCTTT. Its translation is CASSQPGQGAFTEAFF.

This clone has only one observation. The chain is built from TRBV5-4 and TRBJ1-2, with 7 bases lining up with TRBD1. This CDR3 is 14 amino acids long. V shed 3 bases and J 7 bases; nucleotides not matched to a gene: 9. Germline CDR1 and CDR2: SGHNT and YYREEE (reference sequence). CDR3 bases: TGTGCCAGCAGCTGGGGCAGGGGGGCGGTTGGCTACACCTTC. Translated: CASSWGRGAVGYTF.

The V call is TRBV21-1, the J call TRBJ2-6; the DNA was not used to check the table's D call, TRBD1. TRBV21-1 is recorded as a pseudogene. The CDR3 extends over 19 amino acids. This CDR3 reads CASVKPGGGHSSGANVLTF. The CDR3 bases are TGTGCCAGCGTTAAACCAGGGGGCGGCCACTCCTCTGGGGCCAACGTCCTGACTTTC.

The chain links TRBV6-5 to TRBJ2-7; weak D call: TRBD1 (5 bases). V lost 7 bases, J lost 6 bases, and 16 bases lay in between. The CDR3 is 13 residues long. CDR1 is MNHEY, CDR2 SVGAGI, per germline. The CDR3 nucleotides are TGTGCCAGCACCTCTCGTACAGGAAGCGAGCAGTACTTC. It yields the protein CASTSRTGSEQYF.

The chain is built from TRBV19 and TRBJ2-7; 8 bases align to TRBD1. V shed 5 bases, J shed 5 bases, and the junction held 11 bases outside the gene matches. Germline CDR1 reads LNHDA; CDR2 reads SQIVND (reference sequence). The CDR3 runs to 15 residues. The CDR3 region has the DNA TGTGCCAGTAGTGCCGACAGGGGAGCGAGGAACGAGCAGTACTTC. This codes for CASSADRGARNEQYF.

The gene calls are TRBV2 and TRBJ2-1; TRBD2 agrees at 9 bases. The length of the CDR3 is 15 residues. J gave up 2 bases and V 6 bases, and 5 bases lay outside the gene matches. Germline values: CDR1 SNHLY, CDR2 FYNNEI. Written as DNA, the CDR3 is TGTGCCAGCAGGGATGGACTAGCGACCTACAATGAGCAGTTCTTC. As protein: CASRDGLATYNEQFF.

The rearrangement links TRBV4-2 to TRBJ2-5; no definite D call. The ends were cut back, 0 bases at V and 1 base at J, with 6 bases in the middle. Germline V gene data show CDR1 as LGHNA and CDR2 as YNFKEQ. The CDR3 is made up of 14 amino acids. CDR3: CASSQEASQETQYF. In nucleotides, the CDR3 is TGTGCCAGCAGCCAAGAGGCCAGCCAAGAGACCCAGTACTTC.

The CDR3 DNA reads as TGCAGCGTTGAATTGCAGGGAGGAAGCAATCAGCCCCAGCATTTT. Protein sequence: CSVELQGGSNQPQHF. The V call is TRBV29-1, the J call TRBJ1-5, with a tentative D call TRBD1 (5 bases). The CDR3 runs 15 residues. Per the germline V gene, CDR1 is SQVTM and CDR2 is ANQGSEA. V was trimmed by 2 bases and J by 1 base, leaving 12 bases between them.

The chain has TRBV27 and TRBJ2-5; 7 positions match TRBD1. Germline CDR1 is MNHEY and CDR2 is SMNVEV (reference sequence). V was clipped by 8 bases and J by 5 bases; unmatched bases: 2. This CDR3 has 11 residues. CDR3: CASPRGETQYF. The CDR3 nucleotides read TGTGCCAGCCCCAGGGGGGAGACCCAGTACTTC.

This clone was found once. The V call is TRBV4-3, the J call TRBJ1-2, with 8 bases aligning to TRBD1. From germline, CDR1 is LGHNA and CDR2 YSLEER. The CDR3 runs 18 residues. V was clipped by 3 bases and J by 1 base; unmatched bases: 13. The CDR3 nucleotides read TGCGCCAGCAGCCATCTCGGGACAGGATCAATCCTTAACTATGGCTACACCTTC. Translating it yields CASSHLGTGSILNYGYTF.

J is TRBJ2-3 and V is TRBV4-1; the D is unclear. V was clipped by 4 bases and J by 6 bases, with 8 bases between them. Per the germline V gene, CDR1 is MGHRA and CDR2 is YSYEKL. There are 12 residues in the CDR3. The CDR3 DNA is TGCGCCAGCAGCCCTAGGAAGGATACGCAGTATTTT. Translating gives CASSPRKDTQYF.

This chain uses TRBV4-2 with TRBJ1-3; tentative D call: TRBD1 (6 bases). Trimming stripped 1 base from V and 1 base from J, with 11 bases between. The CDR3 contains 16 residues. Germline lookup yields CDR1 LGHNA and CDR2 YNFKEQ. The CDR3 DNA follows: TGTGCCAGCAGCCAAGTGGGAAGGGGGTCTGGAAACACCATATATTTT. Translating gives CASSQVGRGSGNTIYF.

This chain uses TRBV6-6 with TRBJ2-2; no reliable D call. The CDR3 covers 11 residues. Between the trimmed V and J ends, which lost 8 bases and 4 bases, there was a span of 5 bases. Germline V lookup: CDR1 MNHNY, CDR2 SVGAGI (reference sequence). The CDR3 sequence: CASFITGELFF. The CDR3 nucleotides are TGTGCCAGCTTTATCACCGGGGAGCTGTTTTTT.

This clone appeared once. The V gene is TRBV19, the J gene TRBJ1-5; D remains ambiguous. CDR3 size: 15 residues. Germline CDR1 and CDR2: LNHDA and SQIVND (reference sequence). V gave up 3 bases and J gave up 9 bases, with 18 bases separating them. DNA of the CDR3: TGTGCCAGTAGTATCGTGGGAGAGGTGGCTCGGCCCCAGCATTTT. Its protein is CASSIVGEVARPQHF.